The TCR beta chain under discussion was sequenced for a study of vaccination and CD4 T cells after COVID-19. For the study at large: Nasal swab PCR showed SARS-CoV-2 in convalescent patients, about 9 with mild and one with severe disease.

Regarding treatment: approximately nine-day PBMC culture with coronavirus spike peptide pools or control peptides (ViraFEST assay). CDR1 and CDR2 (germline): KGHSH, LQKENI. Between the trimmed V and J ends, which lost 3 bases and 9 bases, there was a span of 12 bases. This CDR3 has 14 residues. Remarks on this clonotype: Antigen unknown.

An Oncomine TCR Beta short-read assay was used to sequence the DNA from cultured CD4+ T cells. TCRdb reprocessed the PCR reads via MiXCR and lists one record per CDR3 protein. The data contain about 15,000 distinct CDR3 sequences, 48% of them singletons. The sequenced sample was CD4+ T cells from blood, cultured in vitro. The origin of this receptor is a human donor who had recovered from COVID-19. The chain carries TRBV18 and TRBJ1-6; D unclear. The CDR3 coding sequence is TGTGCCAGCTCACCCGGCAGCGATAGTTCACCCCTCCACTTT. Encoded protein: CASSPGSDSSPLHF.